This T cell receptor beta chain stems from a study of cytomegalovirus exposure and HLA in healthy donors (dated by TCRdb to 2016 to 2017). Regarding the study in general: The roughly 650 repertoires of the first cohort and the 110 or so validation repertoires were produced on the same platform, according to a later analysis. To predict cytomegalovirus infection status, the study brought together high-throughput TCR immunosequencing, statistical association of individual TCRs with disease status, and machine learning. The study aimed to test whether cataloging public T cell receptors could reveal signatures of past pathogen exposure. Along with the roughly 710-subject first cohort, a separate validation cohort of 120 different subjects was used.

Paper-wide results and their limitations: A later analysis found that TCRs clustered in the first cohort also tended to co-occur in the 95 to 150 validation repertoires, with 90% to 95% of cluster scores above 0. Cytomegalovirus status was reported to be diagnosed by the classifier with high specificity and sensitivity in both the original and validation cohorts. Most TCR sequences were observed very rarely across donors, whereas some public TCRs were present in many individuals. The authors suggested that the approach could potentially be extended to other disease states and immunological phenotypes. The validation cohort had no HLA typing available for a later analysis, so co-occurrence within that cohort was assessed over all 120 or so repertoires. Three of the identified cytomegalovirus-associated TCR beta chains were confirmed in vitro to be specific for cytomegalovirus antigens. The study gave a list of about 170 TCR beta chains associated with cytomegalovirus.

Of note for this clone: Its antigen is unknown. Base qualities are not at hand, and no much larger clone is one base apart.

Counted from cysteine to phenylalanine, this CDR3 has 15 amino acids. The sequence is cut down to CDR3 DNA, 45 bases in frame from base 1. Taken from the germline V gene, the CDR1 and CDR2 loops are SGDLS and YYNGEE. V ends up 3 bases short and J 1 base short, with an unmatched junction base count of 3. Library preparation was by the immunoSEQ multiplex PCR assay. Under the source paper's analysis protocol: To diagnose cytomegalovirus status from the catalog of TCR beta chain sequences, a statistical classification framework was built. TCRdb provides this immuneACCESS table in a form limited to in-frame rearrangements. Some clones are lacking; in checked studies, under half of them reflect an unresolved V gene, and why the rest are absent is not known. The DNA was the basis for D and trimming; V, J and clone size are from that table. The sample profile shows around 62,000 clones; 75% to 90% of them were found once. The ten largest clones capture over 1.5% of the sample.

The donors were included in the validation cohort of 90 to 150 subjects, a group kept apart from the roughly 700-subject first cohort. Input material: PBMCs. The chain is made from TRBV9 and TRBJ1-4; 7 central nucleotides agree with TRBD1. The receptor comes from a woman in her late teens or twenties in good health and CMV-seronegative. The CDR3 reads CASSETGLTNEKLFF. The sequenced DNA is TGTGCCAGCAGCGAGACAGGGTTAACTAATGAAAAACTGTTTTTT. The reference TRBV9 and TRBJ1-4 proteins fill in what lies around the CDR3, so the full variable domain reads DSGVTQTPKHLITATGQRVTLRCSPRSGDLSVYWYQQSLDQGLQFLIQYYNGEERAKGNILERFSAQQFPDLHSELNLSSLELGDSALYFCASSETGLTNEKLFFGSGTQLSVL.